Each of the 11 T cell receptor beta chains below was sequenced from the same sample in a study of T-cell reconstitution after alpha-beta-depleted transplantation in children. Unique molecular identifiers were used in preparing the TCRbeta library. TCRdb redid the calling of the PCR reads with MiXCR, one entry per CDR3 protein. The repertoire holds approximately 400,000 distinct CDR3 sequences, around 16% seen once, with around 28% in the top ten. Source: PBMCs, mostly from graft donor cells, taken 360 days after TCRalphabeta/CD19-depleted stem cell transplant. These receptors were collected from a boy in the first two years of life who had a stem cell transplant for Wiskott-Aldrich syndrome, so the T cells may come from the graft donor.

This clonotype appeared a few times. In DNA form, the CDR3 reads TGTGCCAGCAGCTTGCTAGCGGGGGAGGAGAATGAGCAGTTCTTC. Encoded protein: CASSLLAGEENEQFF. The gene calls are TRBV7-7 and TRBJ2-1; 10 bases line up with TRBD2. J was trimmed by 7 bases and V by 3 bases; bases with no gene match: 6. The germline V gene encodes CDR1 SSHAT and CDR2 FNYEAQ (reference sequence). The CDR3 consists of 15 residues.

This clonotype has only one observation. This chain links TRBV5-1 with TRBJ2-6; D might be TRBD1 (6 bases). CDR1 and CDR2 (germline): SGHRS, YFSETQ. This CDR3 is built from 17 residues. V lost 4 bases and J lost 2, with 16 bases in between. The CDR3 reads CASSPQGRLTGANVLTF. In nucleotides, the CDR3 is TGCGCCAGCAGCCCACAGGGTAGGCTCACTGGGGCCAACGTCCTGACTTTC.

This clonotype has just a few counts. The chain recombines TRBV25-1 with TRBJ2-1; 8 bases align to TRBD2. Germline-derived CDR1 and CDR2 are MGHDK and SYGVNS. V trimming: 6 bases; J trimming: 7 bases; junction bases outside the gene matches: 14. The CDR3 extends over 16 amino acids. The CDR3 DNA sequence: TGTGCCAGCAGAGGGTCCTGGCGGGGGGTACAGAATGAGCAGTTCTTC. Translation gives CASRGSWRGVQNEQFF.

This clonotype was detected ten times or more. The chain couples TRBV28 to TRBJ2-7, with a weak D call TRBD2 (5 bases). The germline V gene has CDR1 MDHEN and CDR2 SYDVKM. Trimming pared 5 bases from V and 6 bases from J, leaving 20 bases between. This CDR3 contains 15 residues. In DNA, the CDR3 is TGTGCCAGCAGTCCCAACAGTTTCGGGGTTACCGAGCAGTACTTC. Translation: CASSPNSFGVTEQYF. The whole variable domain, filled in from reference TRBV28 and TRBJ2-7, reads DVKVTQSSRYLVKRTGEKVFLECVQDMDHENMFWYRQDPGLGLRLIYFSYDVKMKEKGDIPEGYSVSREKKERFSLILESASTNQTSMYLCASSPNSFGVTEQYFGPGTRLTVT.

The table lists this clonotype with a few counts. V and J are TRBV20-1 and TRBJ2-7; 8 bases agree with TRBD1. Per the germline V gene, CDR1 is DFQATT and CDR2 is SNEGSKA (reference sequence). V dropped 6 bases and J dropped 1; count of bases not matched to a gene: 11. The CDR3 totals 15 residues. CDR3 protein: CSANSGTGFSYEQYF. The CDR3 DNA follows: TGCAGTGCAAACTCCGGGACAGGTTTTTCCTACGAGCAGTACTTC.

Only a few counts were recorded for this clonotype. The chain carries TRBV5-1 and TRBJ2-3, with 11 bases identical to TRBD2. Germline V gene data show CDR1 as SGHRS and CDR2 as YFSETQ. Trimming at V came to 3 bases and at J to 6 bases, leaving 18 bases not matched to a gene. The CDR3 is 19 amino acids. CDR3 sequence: CASSSNKATLAGGQDTQYF. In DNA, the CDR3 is TGCGCCAGCAGCTCAAATAAGGCTACTTTAGCGGGGGGGCAGGATACGCAGTATTTT.

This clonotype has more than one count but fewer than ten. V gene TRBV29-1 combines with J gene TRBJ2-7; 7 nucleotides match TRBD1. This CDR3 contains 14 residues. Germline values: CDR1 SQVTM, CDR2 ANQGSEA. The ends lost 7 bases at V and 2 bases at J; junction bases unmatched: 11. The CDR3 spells CSAGDSPGPYEQYF. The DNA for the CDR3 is TGCAGCGCCGGGGACAGCCCAGGGCCCTACGAGCAGTACTTC.

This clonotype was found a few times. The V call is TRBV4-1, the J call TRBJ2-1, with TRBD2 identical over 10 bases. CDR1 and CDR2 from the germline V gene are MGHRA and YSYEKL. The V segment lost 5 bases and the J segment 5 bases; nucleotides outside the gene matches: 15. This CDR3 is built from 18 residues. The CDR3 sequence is CASSGTGPSGSEDNEQFF. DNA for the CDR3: TGCGCCAGCAGCGGGACCGGGCCTAGCGGGAGTGAGGACAATGAGCAGTTCTTC.

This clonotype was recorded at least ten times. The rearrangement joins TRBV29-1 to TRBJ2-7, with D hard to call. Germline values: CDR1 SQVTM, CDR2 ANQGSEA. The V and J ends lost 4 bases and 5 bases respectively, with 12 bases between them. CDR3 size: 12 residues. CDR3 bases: TGCAGCGTTGGAGAGTTACTGAACGAGCAGTACTTC. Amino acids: CSVGELLNEQYF.

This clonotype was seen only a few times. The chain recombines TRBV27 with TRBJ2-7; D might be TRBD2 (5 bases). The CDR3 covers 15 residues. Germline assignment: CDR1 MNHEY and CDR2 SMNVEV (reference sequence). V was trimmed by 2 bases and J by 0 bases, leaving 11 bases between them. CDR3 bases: TGTGCCAGCAGTTTAGAAGCGGATAGCTCCTACGAGCAGTACTTC. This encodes CASSLEADSSYEQYF.

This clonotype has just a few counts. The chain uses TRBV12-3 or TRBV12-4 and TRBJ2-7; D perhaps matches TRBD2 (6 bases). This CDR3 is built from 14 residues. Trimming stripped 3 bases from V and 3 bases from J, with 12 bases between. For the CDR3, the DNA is TGTGCCAGCAGTTTCGGGGGAGGAATCTACGAGCAGTACTTC. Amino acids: CASSFGGGIYEQYF.